The 21 T cell receptor beta chains below come from one sample, sequenced in a study of blood T cell repertoires in COVID-19. Sequenced by immunoSEQ multiplex PCR; TCRdb stores in-frame clones only, minus some. This table has about 260,000 clones, 80% to 90% appearing once. The sequenced sample was peripheral blood. The receptors shown here come from a man in his fifties or sixties with acute or convalescent COVID-19.

The chain recombines TRBV7-9 with TRBJ2-3, with 10 bases aligning to TRBD1. This CDR3 region has 15 residues. Germline loops: CDR1 SEHNR, CDR2 FQNEAQ (reference sequence). V lost 5 bases to trimming and J lost 3 bases; unmatched junction nucleotides: 5. CDR3 amino acids: CASSDRGQKTDTQYF. DNA of the CDR3: TGTGCCAGCAGCGACAGGGGGCAGAAGACAGATACGCAGTATTTT.

The chain employs TRBV18 and TRBJ1-6, with 8 bases lining up with TRBD1. The CDR3 has 15 amino acids. Trimming cost V 5 bases and J 5 bases; bases outside gene matches: 5. From germline, CDR1 is KGHSH and CDR2 LQKENI. The CDR3 DNA follows: TGTGCCAGCTCAGGAGGACAGGGCCATAATTCACCCCTCCACTTT. This codes for CASSGGQGHNSPLHF.

V and J are TRBV5-4 and TRBJ2-1; a weak D match, TRBD1 (5 bases). Germline V lookup: CDR1 SGHNT, CDR2 YYREEE (reference sequence). The CDR3 has 13 residues. Trimming stripped 2 bases from V and 3 bases from J, with 6 bases between. The chain's CDR3 is CASSFRDYNEQFF. In DNA, the CDR3 is TGTGCCAGCAGCTTCAGGGACTACAATGAGCAGTTCTTC.

The rearrangement joins TRBV6-5 to TRBJ2-1; no clear D. Per germline, CDR1 MNHEY and CDR2 SVGAGI. With 6 bases removed from V and 7 bases from J, the gap between germline ends came to 16 bases. This CDR3 contains 14 residues. The CDR3 sequence is CASSPVVARNEQFF. The CDR3 DNA reads TGTGCCAGCAGCCCAGTGGTAGCTAGGAATGAGCAGTTCTTC.

The chain is built from TRBV18 and TRBJ1-6, with D hard to call. Trimming stripped 6 bases from V and 8 bases from J, with 8 bases between. The CDR3 loop spans 12 amino acids. Germline V gives CDR1 KGHSH, CDR2 LQKENI. CDR3 in amino acids: CASSAGDSPLHF. CDR3 DNA sequence: TGTGCCAGCTCGGCGGGCGATTCACCCCTCCACTTT.

The CDR3 DNA sequence: TGTGCCAGCAGCGACGACAGTAACTATGGCTACACCTTC. This gives the protein CASSDDSNYGYTF. The chain is built from TRBV9 and TRBJ1-2; TRBD1 is a possible D gene (5 bases). With 3 bases removed from V and 1 base from J, the gap between germline ends came to 7 bases. This CDR3 is 13 amino acids long. Germline-derived CDR1 and CDR2 are SGDLS and YYNGEE.

The chain employs TRBV18 and TRBJ2-7; 10 nucleotides agree with TRBD2. Germline V gene lookup returns CDR1 KGHSH and CDR2 LQKENI. The trim removed 3 bases at V and 3 bases at J, leaving 2 bases unmatched. The CDR3 runs to 14 residues. CDR3 nucleotide sequence: TGTGCCAGCTCACCGTCTAGCGGGAGCTACGAGCAGTACTTC. It encodes CASSPSSGSYEQYF.

In its sample, this clone was seen a few times. The chain combines TRBV2 with TRBJ1-1, with D possibly TRBD1 on 6 matching bases. The germline V gene encodes CDR1 SNHLY and CDR2 FYNNEI. The CDR3 has 14 residues. The V and J ends lost 10 bases and 5 bases respectively, with 20 bases between them. The CDR3 DNA sequence: TGTGCCAACTTAAAACAGGGAGGGGTGACTGAAGCTTTCTTT. Protein sequence: CANLKQGGVTEAFF.

The chain is built from TRBV28 and TRBJ2-7; D possibly corresponds to TRBD2 (6 bases). The CDR3 spans 15 residues. Germline V gene sequence: CDR1 MDHEN, CDR2 SYDVKM. V lost 2 bases and J lost 0, with 11 bases in between. CDR3 sequence reads: CASSLDLGSSYEQYF. The CDR3 nucleotides read TGTGCCAGCAGTTTAGACCTCGGGAGCTCCTACGAGCAGTACTTC.

CDR3 coding DNA: TGTGCCAGCTCACCCCCGGCGGCTAACACTGAAGCTTTCTTT. Its protein is CASSPPAANTEAFF. The rearrangement uses TRBV18 and TRBJ1-1; no clear D gene. The CDR3 consists of 14 residues. The V end lost 3 bases, the J end lost 2 bases, and 10 bases lay between the germline ends. Germline V gives CDR1 KGHSH, CDR2 LQKENI.

The chain combines TRBV9 with TRBJ2-1; TRBD2 might be the D (6 bases). Germline V gene data show CDR1 as SGDLS and CDR2 as YYNGEE. The CDR3 extends over 17 amino acids. Deletions cut 4 bases from V and 6 bases from J, with 23 bases between. CDR3 amino acids: CASSPQPERRGLNEQFF. The CDR3 DNA reads TGTGCCAGCAGCCCTCAGCCGGAGAGGCGGGGACTCAATGAGCAGTTCTTC.

The rearrangement joins TRBV5-6 to TRBJ1-2; D gene ambiguous. V was cut by 0 bases and J by 4 bases, with 13 bases left in between. Germline CDR1 SGHDT, CDR2 YYEEEE. CDR3 length: 15 amino acids. The CDR3 nucleotides read TGTGCCAGCAGCTTGGGCAGGTTCGCCGCCTATGGCTACACCTTC. It encodes CASSLGRFAAYGYTF.

This clone was seen more than once but under ten times. The rearrangement links TRBV9 to TRBJ2-7, with 7 positions matching TRBD1. J gave up 2 bases and V 2 bases, and 4 bases lay outside the gene matches. The germline V gene encodes CDR1 SGDLS and CDR2 YYNGEE. The length of the CDR3 is 14 residues. The DNA for the CDR3 is TGTGCCAGCAGCGTTAGAGGGGGCCCCTACGAGCAGTACTTC. Its translation: CASSVRGGPYEQYF.

This rearrangement joins TRBV30 to TRBJ2-5; no clear D gene. V shed 0 bases and J shed 2 bases, with 10 bases lying between them. The CDR3 has 14 residues. Germline V gives CDR1 GTSNPN, CDR2 SVGIG (reference sequence). CDR3: CAWSVTQVQETQYF. The CDR3 bases are TGTGCCTGGAGTGTAACGCAGGTACAAGAGACCCAGTACTTC.

This rearrangement joins TRBV11-2 to TRBJ1-3; 7 bases are a match to TRBD1. CDR1 and CDR2 from the germline V gene are SGHAT and FQNNGV. Unmatched junction bases numbered 4, after V lost 3 bases and J lost 5 bases. The CDR3 totals 14 residues. The CDR3: CASSLTQGRNTIYF. The CDR3, as DNA: TGTGCCAGCAGCTTGACACAGGGGAGAAACACCATATATTTT. Supplemented by reference TRBV11-2 and TRBJ1-3, the full variable domain reads EAGVAQSPRYKIIEKRQSVAFWCNPISGHATLYWYQQILGQGPKLLIQFQNNGVVDDSQLPKDRFSAERLKGVDSTLKIQPAKLEDSAVYLCASSLTQGRNTIYFGEGSWLTVV.

The chain joins TRBV29-1 to TRBJ2-5; D gene unclear. V lost 5 bases to trimming and J lost 4 bases, with 5 bases between them. Germline loops: CDR1 SQVTM, CDR2 ANQGSEA. The CDR3 sequence is 10 residues long. The CDR3 loop is CSVRVETQYF. CDR3 in DNA: TGCAGCGTTCGCGTAGAGACCCAGTACTTC.

The rearrangement joins TRBV5-4 to TRBJ2-3; 7 bases match TRBD1. CDR1 and CDR2 (germline): SGHNT, YYREEE (reference sequence). The CDR3 consists of 16 residues. After removal of 4 bases from V and 2 bases from J, the junction contained 10 bases not matched to a gene. CDR3 loop: CASSAGQVPDTDTQYF. CDR3 DNA sequence: TGTGCCAGCAGCGCCGGACAGGTCCCGGACACAGATACGCAGTATTTT.

V usage is TRBV30 and J usage is TRBJ1-2; D remains ambiguous. CDR3 length: 12 amino acids. The germline CDR1 and CDR2 sequences are GTSNPN and SVGIG (reference sequence). V gave up 1 base and J gave up 2 bases, with 5 bases separating them. The CDR3: CAWSGVNYGYTF. DNA of the CDR3: TGTGCCTGGAGTGGAGTCAACTATGGCTACACCTTC.

This chain joins TRBV6-6 and TRBJ1-4; D is perhaps TRBD1 (5 bases). Per the germline V gene, CDR1 is MNHNY and CDR2 is SVGAGI (reference sequence). There are 13 residues in the CDR3. With 9 bases removed from V and 7 bases from J, the gap between germline ends came to 15 bases. The CDR3 DNA is TGTGCCAGTCTACGGGAGGGGTTTGAAAAACTGTTTTTT. It specifies CASLREGFEKLFF.

The chain carries TRBV3-1 (or the pseudogene TRBV3-2) and TRBJ2-5, with 10 bases that match TRBD2. CDR3 length: 14 amino acids. V was clipped by 1 base and J by 6 bases; unmatched bases: 2. Looked up from germline, CDR1 is LGHDT and CDR2 is YNNKEL (reference sequence). CDR3 region: CASSQASGGQTQYF. For the CDR3, the DNA is TGTGCCAGCAGCCAAGCTAGCGGGGGCCAGACCCAGTACTTC.

The chain recombines TRBV7-3 with TRBJ2-5; 8 bases match TRBD1. The CDR3 has 16 amino acids. In germline, CDR1 is SGHTA, CDR2 FQGTGA. The ends lost 5 bases at V and 7 bases at J; junction bases unmatched: 15. The CDR3 here is CASSQIGQGHSGTQYF. The CDR3 nucleotides are TGTGCCAGCAGCCAAATCGGACAGGGACATTCGGGGACCCAGTACTTC.